Following are 3 T cell receptor beta chains from one sample sequenced in a study of blood T cell repertoires in COVID-19. The repertoire was sequenced with immunoSEQ multiplex PCR; TCRdb's copy has only in-frame clones and lacks some. The data show roughly 120,000 clones, with roughly nine tenths seen just once and under 35% held by the top ten. The sequenced material came from peripheral blood. The receptors come from a man in his sixties or seventies with active or convalescent COVID-19.

The chain combines TRBV27 with TRBJ2-7; 9 nucleotides line up with TRBD1. The CDR3 runs to 15 residues. The germline CDR1 and CDR2 sequences are MNHEY and SMNVEV (reference sequence). V was clipped by 2 bases and J by 3 bases; unmatched bases: 5. In DNA form, the CDR3 reads TGTGCCAGCAGTTTAAGGGGGACAGGGTACTACGAGCAGTACTTC. Protein product: CASSLRGTGYYEQYF.

The rearrangement joins TRBV2 to TRBJ1-5; TRBD1 is a possible D gene (5 bases). Trimming stripped 2 bases from V and 9 bases from J, with 11 bases between. Germline V gene lookup returns CDR1 SNHLY and CDR2 FYNNEI. CDR3 length equals 13 residues. For the CDR3, the DNA is TGTGCCAGCAGTGAAAGCGGGACGGCGCCCCAGCATTTT. This codes for CASSESGTAPQHF.

The chain carries TRBV10-3 and TRBJ2-7, with 15 bases identical to TRBD2. Germline trimming cut 6 bases from V and 7 bases from J; bases unmatched to any gene: 4. The germline gives CDR1 ENHRY, CDR2 SYGVKD. This CDR3 comprises 14 residues. The CDR3 region has the DNA TGTGCCATCAGCCGGACTAGCGGGAGGGAGGAGCAGTACTTC. Protein sequence: CAISRTSGREEQYF.